This TCR beta chain was obtained from a study of T-cell reconstitution after alpha-beta-depleted transplantation in children. The study, taken as a whole, reports: When one year had passed after transplant, most T-cell counts and diversity came from newly produced T cells. There were reportedly several hundred expanded graft clones from which alpha-beta T cells came about two months after transplant.

A note on this clonotype: No antigen is known for it.

Preparation of the TCRbeta library was carried out with unique molecular identifiers. TCRdb re-derived calls from the PCR reads in MiXCR, one entry per CDR3 protein. Of fewer than 350,000 distinct CDR3 sequences in the sample, 7.5% to 9% were seen once. J gave up 6 bases and V 5 bases, and 11 bases lay outside the gene matches. Germline CDR1 and CDR2: MDHEN and SYDVKM. This CDR3 contains 16 residues. The chain carries TRBV28 and TRBJ1-5, with 9 bases lining up with TRBD1. The receptor was isolated from a female patient aged 2-9 years who had a stem cell transplant for Fanconi anemia, so the T cells may come from the graft donor. The sequenced sample was peripheral blood, obtained 360 days after TCRalphabeta/CD19-depleted stem cell transplant. CDR3 in amino acids: CASSITGGGLSQPQHF. The CDR3 DNA is TGTGCCAGCAGTATCACAGGGGGCGGCTTGAGTCAGCCCCAGCATTTT.